These 27 T cell receptor beta chains share one sample of origin, sequenced in a study of lymphopenia after photon versus proton radiotherapy (dated by TCRdb to about 2019). The library relied on the immunoSEQ multiplex PCR assay. TCRdb took this table from immuneACCESS and kept in-frame rearrangements with V and J called. Such tables lack part of the clones; where checked against another copy, unresolved V genes explain under half of the gap, and the rest is unexplained. The sample yields around 63,000 clones; around 87% were counted once. The biggest ten clones account for 10% to 13% of the sample. This sample comprised peripheral blood, obtained from a patient treated with proton-based radiotherapy. Receptor source: a man at least 80 years old with esophageal cancer.

A note on this clone: The same CDR3 can be traced to other DNA sequences in this sample. The chain recombines TRBV5-1 with TRBJ1-2; D gene uncertain. Per germline, CDR1 SGHRS and CDR2 YFSETQ. Trimming cost V 4 bases and J 0 bases, with 10 bases left between them. This CDR3 has 14 residues. The CDR3 region has the DNA TGCGCCAGCAGCCTCGATACGCCTAACTATGGCTACACCTTC. Its protein product is CASSLDTPNYGYTF.

This clone has just one count. V usage is TRBV23-1 and J usage is TRBJ2-7; the D gene is possibly TRBD2 (6 bases). TRBV23-1 is an ORF for which the function is uncertain. Trimming stripped 1 base from V and 6 bases from J, with 13 bases between. The CDR3 totals 14 residues. DNA of the CDR3: TGCGCCAGCAGTCAATGGTGGAGGGGAGGCGAGCAGTACTTC. It codes for CASSQWWRGGEQYF.

This clone turned up a few times. V gene TRBV5-1 combines with J gene TRBJ2-6; D may be TRBD2 (5 bases). The germline CDR1 and CDR2 sequences are SGHRS and YFSETQ. This CDR3 has 13 amino acids. The V end was cut by 4 bases, the J end by 9 bases, with 11 bases between. CDR3 protein: CASSPESGNVLTF. The CDR3 bases are TGCGCCAGCAGCCCAGAGAGCGGCAACGTCCTGACTTTC.

This chain connects TRBV5-1 to TRBJ1-4; D is uncertain. The CDR3 is made up of 16 amino acids. Germline CDR1 SGHRS, CDR2 YFSETQ. V was clipped by 4 bases and J by 0 bases, with 13 bases between them. This chain's CDR3 is CASSRVGFATNEKLFF. Here the CDR3 DNA reads TGCGCCAGCAGCCGGGTGGGCTTTGCAACTAATGAAAAACTGTTTTTT.

The rearrangement links TRBV18 to TRBJ2-1; 8 bases are shared with TRBD1. Trimming removed 6 bases from V and 6 bases from J; junction bases left unmatched: 4. Per germline, CDR1 KGHSH and CDR2 LQKENI. This CDR3 spans 13 amino acids. The CDR3 DNA is TGTGCCAGCTCCGGACAGGGACTCAATGAGCAGTTCTTC. This codes for CASSGQGLNEQFF.

V and J are TRBV11-1 and TRBJ2-1; the D is unclear. CDR1 SGHAT and CDR2 FQDESV come from the germline V gene (reference sequence). The CDR3 totals 13 residues. The V and J ends lost 1 base and 10 bases respectively, with 11 bases between them. CDR3 in DNA: TGTGCCAGCAGCTTAGAGTCGGTAGGGGAGCAGTTCTTC. As protein: CASSLESVGEQFF.

The chain carries TRBV29-1 and TRBJ1-4; possible D gene TRBD1, 6 bases. There are 14 residues in the CDR3. Per the germline V gene, CDR1 is SQVTM and CDR2 is ANQGSEA. Deletions cut 4 bases from V and 6 bases from J, with 15 bases between. CDR3 residues: CSVGGSGVYEKLFF. The CDR3 DNA sequence: TGCAGCGTTGGAGGGTCAGGGGTGTATGAAAAACTGTTTTTT.

The chain joins TRBV7-9 to TRBJ2-1; TRBD2 matches 7 bases. This CDR3 comprises 13 residues. With V trimmed by 10 bases and J by 0 bases, 3 bases remained unmatched. In germline, CDR1 is SEHNR, CDR2 FQNEAQ (reference sequence). CDR3 amino acids: CAMLADSYNEQFF. The CDR3 region has the DNA TGTGCCATGCTAGCGGACTCCTACAATGAGCAGTTCTTC.

This chain connects TRBV30 to TRBJ2-5; 8 nucleotides agree with TRBD2. The CDR3 extends over 13 amino acids. Germline values: CDR1 GTSNPN, CDR2 SVGIG (reference sequence). The V segment lost 3 bases and the J segment 4 bases; nucleotides outside the gene matches: 4. CDR3 region: CAWSGRAPETQYF. CDR3 coding DNA: TGTGCCTGGAGCGGGAGGGCCCCAGAGACCCAGTACTTC.

DNA for the CDR3: TGCAGCACCGGAGGGCTAGCGTTCTTCGTGAGTACGCAGTATTTT. This encodes CSTGGLAFFVSTQYF. The genes are TRBV29-1 and TRBJ2-3; TRBD2 might be the D (6 bases). The V gene's germline CDR1 is SQVTM and CDR2 ANQGSEA. The CDR3 has 15 residues. Deletions cut 8 bases from V and 8 bases from J, with 26 bases between.

The CDR3 here is CASSLLGGAGLQETQYF. Written as DNA, the CDR3 is TGCGCCAGCAGCCTTTTGGGGGGCGCCGGGCTCCAAGAGACCCAGTACTTC. This chain joins TRBV5-1 and TRBJ2-5; D possibly uses TRBD1 or TRBD2 (6 bases each). The germline V gene encodes CDR1 SGHRS and CDR2 YFSETQ. V was trimmed by 4 bases and J by 1 base, leaving 20 bases between them. The CDR3 has 17 amino acids.

The chain is built from TRBV6-6 and TRBJ1-1; TRBD1 is a possible D gene (5 bases). Trimming left V 7 bases short and J 3 bases short, with 9 bases between. Looked up from germline, CDR1 is MNHNY and CDR2 is SVGAGI (reference sequence). The CDR3 is made up of 12 amino acids. In nucleotides, the CDR3 is TGTGCCAGCAAAAGACAGTACACTGAAGCTTTCTTT. Residues: CASKRQYTEAFF.

This chain connects TRBV4-2 to TRBJ1-2, with D maybe TRBD1 (6 bases). The CDR3 spans 14 residues. Trimming cost V 4 bases and J 1 base, with 10 bases left between them. Germline V CDR1 and CDR2: LGHNA, YNFKEQ. In DNA form, the CDR3 reads TGTGCCAGCAGCCGAGCACAGGGTAACTATGGCTACACCTTC. The encoded protein is CASSRAQGNYGYTF.

The chain joins TRBV14 to TRBJ2-6; a possible D gene is TRBD1 (6 bases). CDR1 SGHDN and CDR2 FVKESK come from the germline V gene. The germline V and J ends were trimmed by 4 bases and 0 bases, with 10 bases remaining between them. The CDR3 consists of 16 residues. CDR3 DNA sequence: TGTGCCAGCAGCCCAGGGGTTTTCTCTGGGGCCAACGTCCTGACTTTC. Protein product: CASSPGVFSGANVLTF.

This chain links TRBV18 with TRBJ1-2; 8 nucleotides line up with TRBD1. Germline CDR1 and CDR2: KGHSH and LQKENI. This CDR3 has 13 residues. J gave up 5 bases and V 6 bases, and 5 bases lay outside the gene matches. The CDR3: CASSPGDRYGYTF. Here the CDR3 DNA reads TGTGCCAGCTCCCCCGGGGACAGGTATGGCTACACCTTC.

The J gene is TRBJ2-7, the V gene TRBV5-1; D is ambiguous. Trimming took off 4 bases at V and 5 bases at J, with 16 bases between the two ends. The CDR3 loop spans 14 amino acids. CDR1 and CDR2 from the germline V gene are SGHRS and YFSETQ. The CDR3 is CASSRVDLDDEQYF. In nucleotides, the CDR3 is TGCGCCAGCAGCCGCGTGGATTTGGACGACGAGCAGTACTTC.

The chain recombines TRBV7-8 with TRBJ1-2; D is undetermined. Germline assignment: CDR1 SGHVS and CDR2 FQNEAQ. The CDR3 contains 13 residues. Trimming pared 6 bases from V and 4 bases from J, leaving 12 bases between. This CDR3 reads CASSLDTTYGYTF. CDR3 nucleotides: TGTGCCAGCAGTCTTGACACCACCTATGGCTACACCTTC.

The rearrangement uses TRBV5-8 and TRBJ1-5, with 7 bases matching TRBD1. This CDR3 comprises 15 residues. The ends lost 3 bases at V and 0 bases at J; junction bases unmatched: 3. CDR1 is SGHTS and CDR2 is YDEGEE in the germline V gene. DNA for the CDR3: TGTGCCAGCAGCTCGGGACAGTATAGCAATCAGCCCCAGCATTTT. It is translated as CASSSGQYSNQPQHF.

This clone was counted once. The chain is built from TRBV5-1 and TRBJ2-1; D may correspond to TRBD1 or TRBD2 (5 bases each). This CDR3 is 16 amino acids long. Trimming left V 2 bases short and J 2 bases short, with 14 bases between. The germline V gene encodes CDR1 SGHRS and CDR2 YFSETQ. The DNA for the CDR3 is TGCGCCAGCAGCTTACGTACCGGGACCACCTACAATGAGCAGTTCTTC. Protein sequence: CASSLRTGTTYNEQFF.

A few counts support this clone. The chain employs TRBV19 and TRBJ2-6; 7 nucleotides line up with TRBD2. Per germline, CDR1 LNHDA and CDR2 SQIVND (reference sequence). V was clipped by 8 bases and J by 1 base; unmatched bases: 11. The CDR3 extends over 17 amino acids. CDR3 in DNA: TGTGCCAGTTCCCCGGGGGGAACGGGGTCTGGGGCCAACGTCCTGACTTTC. Its protein product is CASSPGGTGSGANVLTF.

This chain links TRBV10-3 with TRBJ1-2; TRBD1 matches 8 bases. V trimming: 0 bases; J trimming: 3 bases; junction bases outside the gene matches: 3. The CDR3 has 15 amino acids. Germline values: CDR1 ENHRY, CDR2 SYGVKD. Written as DNA, the CDR3 is TGTGCCATCAGTGAGTCGGGACAGGCGTACTATGGCTACACCTTC. It specifies CAISESGQAYYGYTF.

The rearrangement uses TRBV7-9 and TRBJ1-5; D remains ambiguous. Germline V gene sequence: CDR1 SEHNR, CDR2 FQNEAQ (reference sequence). CDR3 length: 13 residues. The V and J ends lost 4 bases and 11 bases respectively, with 15 bases between them. CDR3 sequence (DNA): TGTGCCAGCAGCTCCACCCGCCAGGCGGCCCAGCATTTT. This sequence encodes CASSSTRQAAQHF. Variable domain in full (rest from reference TRBV7-9 and TRBJ1-5): DTGVSQNPRHKITKRGQNVTFRCDPISEHNRLYWYRQTLGQGPEFLTYFQNEAQLEKSRLLSDRFSAERPKGSFSTLEIQRTEQGDSAMYLCASSSTRQAAQHFGDGTRLSIL.

This clone counts as medium-sized. This chain uses TRBV6-1 with TRBJ2-7, with D perhaps TRBD2 (6 bases). Trimming removed 1 base from V and 5 bases from J, with 12 bases in between. Germline CDR1 reads MNHNS; CDR2 reads SASEGT. The CDR3 has 14 residues. Written as DNA, the CDR3 is TGTGCCAGCAGTGAAGGGGAGGAGGGTAACGAGCAGTACTTC. It codes for CASSEGEEGNEQYF.

The chain joins TRBV5-6 to TRBJ2-3, with D perhaps matching TRBD1 (5 bases). This CDR3 is built from 16 residues. From germline, CDR1 is SGHDT and CDR2 YYEEEE. Trimming removed 3 bases from V and 5 bases from J, with 19 bases in between. As DNA, the CDR3 is TGTGCCAGCAGCTACCCAAGGACGCAGGGTGAAGATACGCAGTATTTT. Protein sequence: CASSYPRTQGEDTQYF.

Comment on this clone: The germline gene is not matched at one end of the junction; a read error may be the cause. This chain links TRBV30 with TRBJ1-2; the match to TRBD1 covers 7 bases. The CDR3 spans 17 residues. The germline CDR1 and CDR2 sequences are GTSNPN and SVGIG (reference sequence). Here the CDR3 reads CAWRPPRVRGIHYDYTF. Written as DNA, the CDR3 is TGTGCCTGGAGACCGCCCCGAGTCAGGGGGATCCACTATGACTACACCTTC.

This clone rates as medium-sized. The V gene is TRBV27, the J gene TRBJ2-7; a possible D gene is TRBD1 (6 bases). Germline assignment: CDR1 MNHEY and CDR2 SMNVEV (reference sequence). CDR3 length equals 14 residues. V lost 4 bases and J lost 3, with 13 bases in between. DNA of the CDR3: TGTGCCAGCAGTTCACAGGGCCCTGGCTACGAGCAGTACTTC. Translated: CASSSQGPGYEQYF.

The chain combines TRBV21-1 with TRBJ1-1. TRBV21-1 represents a pseudogene. The CDR3 is 14 residues long. CDR3 nucleotide sequence: TGTGCCAGCAGCCGGGGGGATCGGCGCACTGAAGCTTTCTTT. Its translation is CASSRGDRRTEAFF.